This T cell receptor (beta chain) was sequenced for a study of T cell responses to AZD1222 COVID-19 vaccine. About the study: Samples with a second dose at about 4 or about 12 weeks were pooled together.

The data were produced by immunoSEQ multiplex PCR, yet TCRdb's version contains in-frame clones alone and is incomplete. The sample shows under 150,000 clones, about 87% of them seen only once. The specimen was peripheral blood, collected on day 0 of AZD1222 vaccination. This TCR was sampled from an adult in good health.

The CDR3 nucleotides are TGTGCCAGCAGCGTAGACCCCCGCCCGGGTGCGAACACTGAAGCTTTCTTT. This encodes CASSVDPRPGANTEAFF. V is TRBV9 and J is TRBJ1-1; D remains unclear. The V and J ends lost 0 bases and 1 base respectively, with 16 bases between them. Germline values: CDR1 SGDLS, CDR2 YYNGEE. The CDR3 covers 17 residues.